The source of this T cell receptor (beta chain) is a study of CD8+ T cells in alopecia areata. Following extraction, RNA underwent reverse transcription to cDNA, which served as the sequencing template. The repertoire was sequenced with immunoSEQ multiplex PCR; TCRdb's copy has only in-frame clones and lacks some. Of 200,000 to 250,000 clones in the sample, approximately 60% were seen once. Specimen: CD8+ T cells sorted from blood. This TCR was sampled from a human donor in good health.

CDR3 DNA sequence: TGCAGCGTTGAAGTGGTGGCAGGGTTGAACACCGGGGAGCTGTTTTTT. Translation gives CSVEVVAGLNTGELFF. The chain couples TRBV29-1 to TRBJ2-2; possibly TRBD1 for D (5 bases). The length of the CDR3 is 16 residues. Trimming left V 1 base short and J 1 base short, with 13 bases between. Germline V gene data show CDR1 as SQVTM and CDR2 as ANQGSEA.